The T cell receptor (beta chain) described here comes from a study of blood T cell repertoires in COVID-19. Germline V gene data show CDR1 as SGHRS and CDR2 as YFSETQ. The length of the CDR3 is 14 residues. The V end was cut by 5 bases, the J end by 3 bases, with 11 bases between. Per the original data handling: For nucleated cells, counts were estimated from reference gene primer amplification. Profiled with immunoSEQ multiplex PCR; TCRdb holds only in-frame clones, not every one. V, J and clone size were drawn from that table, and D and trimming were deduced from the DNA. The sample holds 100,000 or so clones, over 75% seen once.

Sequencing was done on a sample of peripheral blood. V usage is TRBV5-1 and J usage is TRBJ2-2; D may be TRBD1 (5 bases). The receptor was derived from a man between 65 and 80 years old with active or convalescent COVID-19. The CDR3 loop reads CASRLTEDTGELFF. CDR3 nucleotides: TGCGCCAGCAGACTGACAGAGGACACCGGGGAGCTGTTTTTT.